A single sample gave rise to the 18 T cell receptor beta chains below, sequenced in a study of CD8+CD57+ T cells in acquired aplastic anemia. TCR beta VDJ combinations and CDR3 sequences were profiled from genomic DNA. TCRdb reanalysed the reads using MiXCR and keeps one entry per CDR3 protein. The sample includes 120,000 or so distinct CDR3 sequences, about 46% seen only once; the top ten take 2% to 3%. Sequencing was performed on sorted CD4+, CD8+, or CD8+CD57+ T cells (not recorded which) from PBMCs. All receptors derive from a human donor in good health, serving as a control.

For the CDR3, the DNA is TGCAGTGCTAGAGGGCAGGGCTACAGCAATGAGCAGTTCTTC. This sequence encodes CSARGQGYSNEQFF. This chain joins TRBV20-1 and TRBJ2-1, with a weak D call TRBD1 (5 bases). Trimming pared 1 base from V and 6 bases from J, leaving 13 bases between. This CDR3 is 14 amino acids long. CDR1 and CDR2 (germline): DFQATT, SNEGSKA (reference sequence).

V usage is TRBV20-1 and J usage is TRBJ1-1; a weak D match, TRBD1 (6 bases). The V gene lost 5 bases and the J gene lost 1 base, with 14 bases spanning the gap. Germline loops: CDR1 DFQATT, CDR2 SNEGSKA (reference sequence). This CDR3 has 14 residues. CDR3 sequence: CSAWSGESNTEAFF. CDR3 in DNA: TGCAGTGCTTGGTCAGGGGAATCGAACACTGAAGCTTTCTTT.

The chain has TRBV7-2 and TRBJ1-1, with TRBD1 matching over 9 bases. The CDR3 is made up of 14 amino acids. The V gene's germline CDR1 is SGHTA and CDR2 FQGNSA. V trimming: 5 bases; J trimming: 1 base; junction bases outside the gene matches: 2. CDR3 loop: CASSRGQGNTEAFF. The CDR3 region has the DNA TGTGCCAGCAGCCGGGGACAGGGGAACACTGAAGCTTTCTTT.

This rearrangement joins TRBV29-1 to TRBJ1-2, with a weak D call TRBD1 (5 bases). Looked up from germline, CDR1 is SQVTM and CDR2 is ANQGSEA. Between the trimmed V and J ends, which lost 2 bases and 8 bases, there was a span of 21 bases. The CDR3 runs to 15 residues. The DNA for the CDR3 is TGCAGCGTTGAACCGGGACGGGGGGTGGGAACGGGCTACACCTTC. Translating gives CSVEPGRGVGTGYTF.

The chain joins TRBV30 to TRBJ1-1; D is unclear. V gave up 2 bases and J gave up 1 base, with 11 bases separating them. The CDR3 has 14 amino acids. CDR1 GTSNPN and CDR2 SVGIG come from the germline V gene (reference sequence). CDR3 region: CAWSSLGTNTEAFF. The CDR3 DNA reads as TGTGCCTGGAGTAGTTTAGGAACGAACACTGAAGCTTTCTTT.

Worth noting for this clonotype: The CDR3 does not close with the conserved phenylalanine or tryptophan, likely indicating a read error. The chain carries TRBV7-9 and TRBJ2-5; 10 bases align to TRBD1. The CDR3 is made up of 16 amino acids. CDR1 SEHNR and CDR2 FQNEAQ come from the germline V gene (reference sequence). The CDR3 region is CASSLERDRGQEAQYL. In nucleotides, the CDR3 is TGTGCCAGCAGCTTAGAACGGGACAGGGGCCAAGAGGCCCAGTACCTC.

With regard to this clonotype: A read error may produce the germline difference seen at one junction end. The J gene is TRBJ1-1, the V gene TRBV10-3; the D gene is possibly TRBD1 (5 bases). The germline gives CDR1 ENHRY, CDR2 SYGVKD. The CDR3 covers 15 residues. This CDR3 is CASSYARVGDTEAFF. The CDR3 DNA sequence: TGTGCCAGCAGTTACGCCAGGGTGGGGGACACTGAAGCTTTCTTT.

This clonotype was counted a single time. A much larger clone lies a single base off, so this may be a read error. V usage is TRBV7-3 and J usage is TRBJ2-1; the D is unclear. The CDR3 consists of 16 residues. Trimming shortened V by 2 bases and J by 6 bases, and 17 bases separated the two germline ends. Germline lookup yields CDR1 SGHTA and CDR2 FQGTGA. The CDR3 region is CASSLGVAPGPNEQFF. The CDR3, as DNA: TGTGCCAGCAGCTTAGGGGTTGCCCCCGGGCCCAATGAGCAGTTCTTC.

V is TRBV10-3 and J is TRBJ2-7; D gene uncertain. The CDR3 is 12 amino acids. V was trimmed by 6 bases and J by 5 bases, leaving 11 bases between them. CDR1 and CDR2 (germline): ENHRY, SYGVKD. This CDR3 reads CAIREPSNEQYF. CDR3 bases: TGTGCCATCAGGGAGCCTTCCAACGAGCAGTACTTC.

This clonotype was picked up many times. The rearrangement links TRBV20-1 to TRBJ1-3, with a weak D call TRBD1 (5 bases). Germline CDR1 is DFQATT and CDR2 is SNEGSKA (reference sequence). The CDR3 consists of 14 residues. V dropped 5 bases and J dropped 4 bases, with 15 bases sitting between them. CDR3 nucleotide sequence: TGCAGTGCTGCGGGGATCCGGGACGGAAACACCATATATTTT. This gives the protein CSAAGIRDGNTIYF.

The V gene is TRBV7-9, the J gene TRBJ1-4; D is unresolved. Deletions cut 8 bases from V and 7 bases from J, with 5 bases between. CDR1 SEHNR and CDR2 FQNEAQ come from the germline V gene (reference sequence). CDR3 length equals 10 residues. The CDR3 DNA reads as TGTGCCAGCGGTCCTGAAAAACTGTTTTTT. This codes for CASGPEKLFF.

This rearrangement joins TRBV10-3 to TRBJ1-1; D uncertain. The germline V and J ends were trimmed by 3 bases and 1 base, with 6 bases remaining between them. The CDR3 extends over 13 amino acids. Looked up from germline, CDR1 is ENHRY and CDR2 is SYGVKD. The CDR3 region has the DNA TGTGCCATCAGTGACCGGCAGAACACTGAAGCTTTCTTT. Translated, it gives CAISDRQNTEAFF.

The table lists this clonotype with many counts. The rearrangement joins TRBV15 to TRBJ2-1; possible D gene TRBD1, 5 bases. This CDR3 is 16 amino acids long. The germline V and J ends were trimmed by 1 base and 0 bases, with 10 bases remaining between them. The germline V gene has CDR1 LNHNV and CDR2 YYDKDF (reference sequence). CDR3 sequence reads: CATSRGGQSSYNEQFF. The CDR3 bases are TGTGCCACCAGCAGAGGAGGACAAAGCTCCTACAATGAGCAGTTCTTC.

This clonotype appeared many times. The chain combines TRBV30 with TRBJ1-2; D is unclear. The CDR3 extends over 13 amino acids. CDR1 and CDR2 (germline): GTSNPN, SVGIG (reference sequence). Between the trimmed V and J ends, which lost 4 bases and 7 bases, there was a span of 16 bases. CDR3 protein: CAWKDSPSRGYTF. CDR3 sequence (DNA): TGTGCCTGGAAAGACTCCCCAAGCCGTGGCTACACCTTC.

The J gene is TRBJ1-2, the V gene TRBV5-1; the D gene is possibly TRBD1 (5 bases). Germline V gives CDR1 SGHRS, CDR2 YFSETQ. The CDR3 extends over 15 amino acids. Trimming took off 0 bases at V and 2 bases at J, with 11 bases between the two ends. CDR3 sequence reads: CASSLDPGLNYGYTF. The CDR3, as DNA: TGCGCCAGCAGCTTGGATCCGGGGCTGAACTATGGCTACACCTTC.

Turning to this clonotype: At one end the junction does not follow the germline gene, possibly because of a read error. The chain is built from TRBV25-1 and TRBJ2-7; 9 nucleotides align to TRBD1. CDR1 and CDR2 from the germline V gene are MGHDK and SYGVNS. The CDR3 is 17 amino acids. DNA for the CDR3: TGTGCGAGCAGTGGGGTGGGACAGGGTTCTAGGCCCTGCGAGCAGTACTTC. It specifies CASSGVGQGSRPCEQYF.

About this clonotype: It is likely a read error, because the conserved phenylalanine at the end of the CDR3 is missing. This chain uses TRBV2 with TRBJ1-1, with a weak D call TRBD1 (6 bases). The CDR3 totals 13 residues. The germline V and J ends were trimmed by 6 bases and 5 bases, with 13 bases remaining between them. Germline assignment: CDR1 SNHLY and CDR2 FYNNEI. CDR3 nucleotides: TGTGCCAGCAGCCGGAACAGGGTAACTGAAGCTTTCTCT. This encodes CASSRNRVTEAFS.

The chain has TRBV15 and TRBJ1-2; D call uncertain. Per germline, CDR1 LNHNV and CDR2 YYDKDF (reference sequence). The CDR3 is 16 residues long. V was cut by 0 bases and J by 0 bases, with 11 bases left in between. CDR3 protein: CATSRDHLGPNYGYTF. In DNA, the CDR3 is TGTGCCACCAGCAGAGATCACCTCGGTCCTAACTATGGCTACACCTTC.